Below are 18 T cell receptor beta chains sequenced from a single sample in a study of CD8 T cells in ankylosing spondylitis. TCRdb itself ran the 5' RACE reads through MiXCR, one entry per CDR3 protein. The repertoire holds nearly 250,000 distinct CDR3 sequences, with 32% as singletons. The sample comprised blood, either unsorted or a sorted T cell fraction (not recorded which). Every receptor here comes from a male donor with ankylosing spondylitis or in good health (not recorded which).

Only one count was recorded for this clonotype. V is TRBV7-2 and J is TRBJ2-7; tentative D call: TRBD2 (6 bases). Germline V gene sequence: CDR1 SGHTA, CDR2 FQGNSA. The CDR3 is 14 residues long. Trimming removed 7 bases from V and 1 base from J, with 14 bases in between. The DNA for the CDR3 is TGTGCCAGCACCCTGGGGGGTGCATCCTACGAGCAGTACTTC. Encoded protein: CASTLGGASYEQYF.

This clonotype was seen a few times. The J gene is TRBJ2-3, the V gene TRBV5-1; D assignment may be TRBD1 or TRBD2 (6 bases each). The V end lost 3 bases, the J end lost 2 bases, and 13 bases lay between the germline ends. This CDR3 is built from 15 residues. Germline V lookup: CDR1 SGHRS, CDR2 YFSETQ. The CDR3 nucleotides read TGCGCCAGCAGCTCCCGGGGGCACGACACAGATACGCAGTATTTT. Encoded protein: CASSSRGHDTDTQYF.

The J gene is TRBJ1-1, the V gene TRBV5-1; perhaps TRBD1 as D (5 bases). Deletions cut 0 bases from V and 1 base from J, with 10 bases between. Germline-derived CDR1 and CDR2 are SGHRS and YFSETQ. CDR3 size: 15 residues. The CDR3, as DNA: TGCGCCAGCAGCTTGGAGAGGCAGGGGAACACTGAAGCTTTCTTT. Its translation is CASSLERQGNTEAFF.

This clonotype has a handful of counts. The V gene is TRBV12-3 or TRBV12-4, the J gene TRBJ1-2; TRBD1 matches 7 bases. CDR3 length equals 14 residues. Trimming took 0 bases from V and 6 from J; bases not matched to a gene: 4. The CDR3 coding sequence is TGTGCCAGCAGTTTAGCGCTAAGGGGGCATGGCTACACCTTC. Residues: CASSLALRGHGYTF.

V and J are TRBV7-2 and TRBJ2-2; possible D gene TRBD2, 5 bases. The V gene's germline CDR1 is SGHTA and CDR2 FQGNSA. The length of the CDR3 is 13 residues. V lost 6 bases and J lost 6, with 11 bases in between. As DNA, the CDR3 is TGTGCCAGCAGGCAAACGGGGTCCGGGGAGCTGTTTTTT. Translating gives CASRQTGSGELFF.

This clonotype was seen a handful of times. The rearrangement joins TRBV7-2 to TRBJ2-5; D perhaps matches TRBD1 (6 bases). This CDR3 comprises 16 residues. The V end lost 1 base, the J end lost 4 bases, and 16 bases lay between the germline ends. Per the germline V gene, CDR1 is SGHTA and CDR2 is FQGNSA. CDR3 sequence: CASSLVGAVGSETQYF. In DNA form, the CDR3 reads TGTGCCAGCAGCTTAGTGGGGGCTGTAGGTTCAGAGACCCAGTACTTC.

This clonotype was recorded a few times. V is TRBV20-1 and J is TRBJ2-5, with unresolved D. Trimming took off 3 bases at V and 5 bases at J, with 22 bases between the two ends. The CDR3 totals 16 residues. Germline assignment: CDR1 DFQATT and CDR2 SNEGSKA (reference sequence). Here the CDR3 reads CSASSLYVRLDETQYF. CDR3 in DNA: TGCAGTGCTAGTAGTCTATACGTTCGATTGGATGAGACCCAGTACTTC.

This chain links TRBV9 with TRBJ2-2; 7 positions match TRBD1. CDR1 and CDR2 from the germline V gene are SGDLS and YYNGEE. V gave up 3 bases and J gave up 4 bases; unmatched junction bases: 0. There are 13 residues in the CDR3. CDR3 region: CASSEGATGELFF. In nucleotides, the CDR3 is TGTGCCAGCAGCGAGGGGGCCACCGGGGAGCTGTTTTTT.

This chain connects TRBV14 to TRBJ1-6; D unresolved. The V gene's germline CDR1 is SGHDN and CDR2 FVKESK. Trimming left V 2 bases short and J 4 bases short, with 6 bases between. The CDR3 totals 14 residues. The chain's CDR3 is CASSQRQYNSPLHF. CDR3 DNA sequence: TGTGCCAGCAGCCAACGACAATATAATTCACCCCTCCACTTT.

V usage is TRBV5-1 and J usage is TRBJ2-5; perhaps TRBD1 as D (6 bases). This CDR3 region has 12 residues. Germline-derived CDR1 and CDR2 are SGHRS and YFSETQ. V shed 4 bases and J shed 5 bases, with 9 bases lying between them. CDR3 coding DNA: TGCGCCAGCAGCCGGACAGCGGAGACCCAGTACTTC. Its translation: CASSRTAETQYF.

This chain links TRBV4-1 with TRBJ2-1, with D hard to call. This CDR3 is 18 amino acids long. Looked up from germline, CDR1 is MGHRA and CDR2 is YSYEKL. Trimming took 3 bases from V and 4 from J, leaving 22 bases between them. Written as DNA, the CDR3 is TGCGCCAGCAGCCAGGAACACATCCCTATATTACCTTACAATGAGCAGTTCTTC. This sequence encodes CASSQEHIPILPYNEQFF.

This clonotype was observed at least ten times. The chain has TRBV10-3 and TRBJ2-5; D uncertain. Per germline, CDR1 ENHRY and CDR2 SYGVKD. Trimming pared 11 bases from V and 5 bases from J, leaving 21 bases between. The CDR3 is 14 residues long. In DNA, the CDR3 is TGTGCCTCTAAACCCACAACGGGCTCGGAGACCCAGTACTTC. As protein: CASKPTTGSETQYF.

This clonotype was recorded a few times. The rearrangement links TRBV20-1 to TRBJ2-5, with D perhaps matching TRBD2 (6 bases). The length of the CDR3 is 15 residues. V dropped 1 base and J dropped 4 bases, with 16 bases sitting between them. Per germline, CDR1 DFQATT and CDR2 SNEGSKA (reference sequence). CDR3 nucleotide sequence: TGCAGTGCTAGAGCTGAGAGCCGGCGGGGAGAGACCCAGTACTTC. It is translated as CSARAESRRGETQYF.

The chain is built from TRBV15 and TRBJ2-1, with 7 bases lining up with TRBD2. CDR1 and CDR2 (germline): LNHNV, YYDKDF (reference sequence). The V segment lost 1 base and the J segment 0 bases; nucleotides outside the gene matches: 6. This CDR3 is built from 17 residues. The CDR3 bases are TGTGCCACCAGCAGAGGACAGAAGCGGGGCTCCTACAATGAGCAGTTCTTC. Amino acids: CATSRGQKRGSYNEQFF.

The chain couples TRBV13 to TRBJ1-4; D remains unclear. The CDR3 totals 17 residues. Trimming removed 2 bases from V and 6 bases from J, with 19 bases in between. From germline, CDR1 is PRHDT and CDR2 FYEKMQ (reference sequence). The CDR3 here is CASSLWELGKGHEKLFF. The CDR3 region has the DNA TGTGCCAGCAGCTTATGGGAACTGGGGAAGGGCCATGAAAAACTGTTTTTT.

V gene TRBV11-2 combines with J gene TRBJ2-5, with 7 bases matching TRBD1. V lost 3 bases and J lost 4; bases outside the gene matches: 8. Looked up from germline, CDR1 is SGHAT and CDR2 is FQNNGV. CDR3 size: 15 residues. The CDR3 DNA is TGTGCCAGCAGCTTGGGACAGCCGGGAAGAGAGACCCAGTACTTC. Its translation is CASSLGQPGRETQYF.

The V gene is TRBV12-3 or TRBV12-4, the J gene TRBJ2-7; TRBD2 might be the D (5 bases). CDR3 length equals 14 residues. V lost 6 bases, J lost 2 bases, and 14 bases lay in between. Written as DNA, the CDR3 is TGTGCCAGCAGCCCGGTTCTAGCAACCTACGAGCAGTACTTC. This translates into CASSPVLATYEQYF.

The chain joins TRBV7-9 to TRBJ1-1; D is ambiguous. CDR1 is SEHNR, CDR2 FQNEAQ, per germline (reference sequence). Deletions cut 6 bases from V and 0 bases from J, with 14 bases between. This CDR3 is 15 amino acids long. CDR3 DNA: TGTGCCAGCAGTACGTCCAGGCCGCTGAACACTGAAGCTTTCTTT. It yields the protein CASSTSRPLNTEAFF.